This passage covers 18 T cell receptor beta chains from one sample sequenced in a study. TCRdb passed the reads through MiXCR, listing each CDR3 protein once. Here the sample spans some 15,000 distinct CDR3 sequences, around 35% being singletons. Sample: blood. The receptors shown here come from a human donor.

This clonotype was observed many times. The genes are TRBV29-1 and TRBJ2-3; D call uncertain. Trimming removed 0 bases from V and 0 bases from J, with 13 bases in between. Germline V CDR1 and CDR2: SQVTM, ANQGSEA. The CDR3 has 16 residues. CDR3 amino acids: CSVEDLPSGSTDTQYF. CDR3 DNA: TGCAGCGTTGAAGATCTTCCCAGTGGTAGCACAGATACGCAGTATTTT.

In its sample, this clonotype ranks as medium-sized (0.01 to 0.1%). This chain joins TRBV4-3 and TRBJ1-1; 7 nucleotides agree with TRBD1. The germline V gene encodes CDR1 LGHNA and CDR2 YSLEER. The CDR3 sequence is 16 residues long. V dropped 4 bases and J dropped 0; count of bases not matched to a gene: 8. CDR3 sequence reads: CASSLDVGQLNTEAFF. The CDR3 nucleotides are TGCGCCAGCAGCCTTGATGTGGGACAGCTGAACACTGAAGCTTTCTTT.

V is TRBV4-2 and J is TRBJ2-2; D is unresolved. Trimming shortened V by 2 bases and J by 8 bases, and 3 bases separated the two germline ends. The CDR3 consists of 11 residues. Germline CDR1 reads LGHNA; CDR2 reads YNFKEQ. The CDR3 sequence is CASSQTGELFF. The CDR3 nucleotides are TGTGCCAGCAGCCAAACGGGGGAGCTGTTTTTT.

The chain recombines TRBV12-3 or TRBV12-4 with TRBJ2-7, with D possibly TRBD2 on 6 matching bases. Trimming shortened V by 4 bases and J by 1 base, and 29 bases separated the two germline ends. There are 20 residues in the CDR3. CDR3 sequence (DNA): TGTGCCAGCAGTTCGATAAGCGGCCGCCATGGAGGGATTAGATCCTACGAGCAGTACTTC. Its translation: CASSSISGRHGGIRSYEQYF.

The chain is built from TRBV7-2 and TRBJ1-6, with no clear D. From germline, CDR1 is SGHTA and CDR2 FQGNSA. CDR3 size: 15 residues. V lost 5 bases to trimming and J lost 15 bases, with 23 bases between them. This CDR3 is CASSRLAGEGRNLHF. The CDR3 region has the DNA TGTGCCAGCAGCCGCCTAGCGGGAGAGGGTAGAAACCTCCACTTT.

This clonotype came up many times. This chain links TRBV13 with TRBJ2-1, with D maybe TRBD2 (6 bases). The CDR3 has 15 amino acids. The V gene lost 5 bases and the J gene lost 0 bases, with 11 bases spanning the gap. Germline V CDR1 and CDR2: PRHDT, FYEKMQ (reference sequence). The CDR3 DNA sequence: TGTGCCAGCAGCGAGCGGGTTGGCTCCTACAATGAGCAGTTCTTC. Translation gives CASSERVGSYNEQFF.

Note on this clonotype: This sequence may be a read error, since a much larger clone differs from it by one base. The V gene is TRBV20-1, the J gene TRBJ2-1; D not certain. CDR1 is DFQATT and CDR2 is SNEGSKA in the germline V gene (reference sequence). This CDR3 is 13 amino acids long. The chain's CDR3 is CSLFTGLSYEQFF. CDR3 DNA sequence: TGCAGCCTTTTTACGGGCCTCTCCTACGAGCAGTTCTTC.

This clonotype was counted many times. The chain links TRBV4-2 to TRBJ1-4; D is possibly TRBD1 (6 bases). Germline V gene lookup returns CDR1 LGHNA and CDR2 YNFKEQ. The CDR3 extends over 15 amino acids. Trimming took 0 bases from V and 2 from J, leaving 7 bases between them. In DNA, the CDR3 is TGTGCCAGCAGCCAAGAAGGGGGGACTAATGAAAAACTGTTTTTT. Translation: CASSQEGGTNEKLFF.

A remark on this clonotype: A much larger clone lies one base from this, so it may be a read error. The CDR3 sequence: CASSQDVLAGYQETQFF. The CDR3 DNA is TGTGCCAGCAGCCAAGACGTCCTAGCGGGGTACCAAGAGACCCAGTTCTTC. The chain recombines TRBV4-2 with TRBJ2-1; 9 positions match TRBD2. CDR3 length: 17 amino acids. CDR1 LGHNA and CDR2 YNFKEQ come from the germline V gene. With V trimmed by 0 bases and J by 13 bases, 16 bases remained unmatched.

V is TRBV18 and J is TRBJ2-1; the match to TRBD2 covers 10 bases. Germline V CDR1 and CDR2: KGHSH, LQKENI. V was pared by 0 bases and J by 0 bases, with 8 bases of the junction left unmatched. The length of the CDR3 is 19 residues. The CDR3 bases are TGTGCCAGCTCACCACCTAGGACTAGCGGCCGAAGCTCCTACAATGAGCAGTTCTTC. Its translation is CASSPPRTSGRSSYNEQFF.

Remarks on this clonotype: One end of the junction is discordant with germline, which a read error may explain. The CDR3 DNA follows: TGTTCCAGCAGATCCCGGACAGGGTACGAGCAGTACTTC. Translation gives CSSRSRTGYEQYF. The rearrangement uses TRBV7-8 and TRBJ2-7, with 8 bases identical to TRBD1. The CDR3 consists of 13 residues. Per germline, CDR1 SGHVS and CDR2 FQNEAQ.

The J gene is TRBJ1-3, the V gene TRBV4-2, with D possibly TRBD1 on 5 matching bases. V was clipped by 0 bases and J by 3 bases, with 9 bases between them. CDR1 and CDR2 from the germline V gene are LGHNA and YNFKEQ. There are 15 residues in the CDR3. The DNA for the CDR3 is TGTGCCAGCAGCCAAGATACGACAGTTGGAAACACCATATATTTT. It specifies CASSQDTTVGNTIYF.

This rearrangement joins TRBV4-1 to TRBJ2-1; D not certain. Germline values: CDR1 MGHRA, CDR2 YSYEKL. The CDR3 runs 13 residues. V shed 3 bases and J shed 10 bases, with 13 bases lying between them. The CDR3 reads CASSHSPGYEQFF. Written as DNA, the CDR3 is TGCGCCAGCAGCCACTCACCAGGATACGAGCAGTTCTTC.

This clonotype was observed once. This chain connects TRBV4-1 to TRBJ1-1; tentatively, D is TRBD1 (5 bases). Trimming stripped 0 bases from V and 4 bases from J, with 24 bases between. CDR1 and CDR2 from the germline V gene are MGHRA and YSYEKL. The CDR3 extends over 19 amino acids. The CDR3: CASSQDAGTSVERVTEAFF. In DNA form, the CDR3 reads TGCGCCAGCAGCCAAGACGCAGGGACTAGCGTTGAGAGGGTCACTGAAGCTTTCTTT.

In its sample, this clonotype was seen many times. The V gene is TRBV29-1, the J gene TRBJ2-1, with 10 bases matching TRBD1. The CDR3 spans 14 residues. CDR1 and CDR2 from the germline V gene are SQVTM and ANQGSEA. Germline trimming cut 4 bases from V and 5 bases from J; bases unmatched to any gene: 5. CDR3 sequence: CSVADRGPHNEQFF. CDR3 sequence (DNA): TGCAGCGTTGCCGACAGGGGGCCCCACAATGAGCAGTTCTTC.

V is TRBV5-1 and J is TRBJ1-6, with D unclear. The V end lost 0 bases, the J end lost 0 bases, and 13 bases lay between the germline ends. The CDR3 extends over 18 amino acids. CDR1 is SGHRS, CDR2 YFSETQ, per germline. CDR3 loop: CASSLVVGGSSYNSPLHF. The CDR3 bases are TGCGCCAGCAGCTTGGTAGTGGGCGGGAGCTCCTATAATTCACCCCTCCACTTT.

By its share, this clonotype is medium-sized (0.01 to 0.1%). The V and J genes are TRBV20-1 and TRBJ2-5; the D is unclear. Germline V lookup: CDR1 DFQATT, CDR2 SNEGSKA (reference sequence). V gave up 5 bases and J gave up 5 bases, with 12 bases separating them. There are 12 residues in the CDR3. CDR3 in amino acids: CSAPYGDETQYF. CDR3 DNA sequence: TGCAGTGCTCCCTACGGTGACGAGACCCAGTACTTC.

There are many counts of this clonotype. The V call is TRBV6-2 or TRBV6-3, the J call TRBJ2-2; 7 bases agree with TRBD1. The CDR3 loop spans 13 amino acids. Germline assignment: CDR1 MNHEY and CDR2 SVGEGT. Trimming at V came to 5 bases and at J to 5 bases, leaving 2 bases not matched to a gene. The CDR3 region has the DNA TGTGCCAGCAGTCGACAGGGAACCGGGGAGCTGTTTTTT. It yields the protein CASSRQGTGELFF.